This T cell receptor beta chain came from a study of cytomegalovirus exposure and HLA in healthy donors. Study-wide points: The listing of roughly 160 TCR beta chains classed them as cytomegalovirus-associated. Accounts indicate the classifier identified cytomegalovirus status with strong specificity and sensitivity.

In this sample, this clone turned up a few times. Its antigen is currently unknown. The CDR3 loop spans 16 amino acids. Produced via immunoSEQ multiplex PCR; TCRdb's table is partial and in-frame only. The repertoire holds under 200,000 clones, about 95% seen once, with 0.89% in the top ten. The V and J genes are TRBV21-1 and TRBJ2-2; the listed D gene, TRBD2, was not tested against the DNA. TRBV21-1 is an annotated pseudogene. Sequencing used PBMCs. This receptor was taken from a woman under 30 in good health and CMV-seronegative. This CDR3 is CASSKFLPGDTGELFF. CDR3 coding DNA: TGTGCCAGCAGCAAATTTTTACCCGGGGACACCGGGGAGCTGTTTTTT.